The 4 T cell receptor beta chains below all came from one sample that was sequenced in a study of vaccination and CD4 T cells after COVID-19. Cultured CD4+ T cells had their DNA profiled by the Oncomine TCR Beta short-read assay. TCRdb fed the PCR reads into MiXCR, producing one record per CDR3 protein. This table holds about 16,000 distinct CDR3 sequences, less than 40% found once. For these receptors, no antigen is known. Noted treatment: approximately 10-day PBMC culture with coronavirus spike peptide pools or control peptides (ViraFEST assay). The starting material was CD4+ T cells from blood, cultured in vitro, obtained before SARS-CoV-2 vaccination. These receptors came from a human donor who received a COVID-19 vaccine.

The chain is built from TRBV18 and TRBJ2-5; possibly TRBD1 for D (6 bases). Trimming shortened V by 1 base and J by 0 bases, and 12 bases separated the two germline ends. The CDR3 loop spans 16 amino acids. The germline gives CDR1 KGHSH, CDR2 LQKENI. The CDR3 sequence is CASSPQTGRDQETQYF. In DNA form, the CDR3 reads TGTGCCAGCTCACCACAGACAGGAAGGGACCAAGAGACCCAGTACTTC.

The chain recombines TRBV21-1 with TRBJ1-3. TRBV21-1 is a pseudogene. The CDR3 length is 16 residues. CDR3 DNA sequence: TGTGCCCCAAAGGACGGTTGGGGTCTTCGTGGAAACACCATATATTTT. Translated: CAPKDGWGLRGNTIYF.

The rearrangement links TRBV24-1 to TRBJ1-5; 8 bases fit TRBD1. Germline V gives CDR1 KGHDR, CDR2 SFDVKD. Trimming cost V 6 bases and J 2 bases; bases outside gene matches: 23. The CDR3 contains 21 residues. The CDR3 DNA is TGTGCCACCAGTTCTTCCTGGGGCCCCCAGGGGGCTGGTCTGGGCAATCAGCCCCAGCATTTT. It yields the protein CATSSSWGPQGAGLGNQPQHF.

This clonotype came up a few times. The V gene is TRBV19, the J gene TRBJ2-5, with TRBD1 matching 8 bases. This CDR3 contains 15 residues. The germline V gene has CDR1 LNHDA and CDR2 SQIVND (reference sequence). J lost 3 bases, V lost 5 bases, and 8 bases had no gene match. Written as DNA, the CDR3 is TGTGCCAGTAGTGAGGACAGGGACGTAAAAGAGACCCAGTACTTC. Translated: CASSEDRDVKETQYF.